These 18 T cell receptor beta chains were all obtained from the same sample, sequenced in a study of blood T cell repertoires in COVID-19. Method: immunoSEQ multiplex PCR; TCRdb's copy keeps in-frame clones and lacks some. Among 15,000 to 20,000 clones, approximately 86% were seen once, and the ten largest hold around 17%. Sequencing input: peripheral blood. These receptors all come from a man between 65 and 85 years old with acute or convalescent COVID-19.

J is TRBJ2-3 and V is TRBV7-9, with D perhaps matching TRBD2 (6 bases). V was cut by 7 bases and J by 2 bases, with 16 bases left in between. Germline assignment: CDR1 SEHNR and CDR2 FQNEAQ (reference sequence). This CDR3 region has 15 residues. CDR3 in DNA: TGTGCCAGCACCATCTCCTCGGGAGCCACAGATACGCAGTATTTT. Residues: CASTISSGATDTQYF.

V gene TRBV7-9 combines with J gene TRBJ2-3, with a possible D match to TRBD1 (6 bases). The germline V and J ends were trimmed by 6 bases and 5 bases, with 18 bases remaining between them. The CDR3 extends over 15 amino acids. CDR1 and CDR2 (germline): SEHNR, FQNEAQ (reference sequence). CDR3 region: CASRQTGSQGDTQYF. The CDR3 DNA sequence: TGTGCCAGCAGGCAAACAGGGTCTCAAGGAGATACGCAGTATTTT.

DNA for the CDR3: TGTGCCAGCGACAATAGCTATGGCTACACCTTC. Protein: CASDNSYGYTF. The chain uses TRBV2 and TRBJ1-2; D gene unclear. This CDR3 has 11 residues. Per germline, CDR1 SNHLY and CDR2 FYNNEI. Trimming stripped 8 bases from V and 4 bases from J, with 8 bases between.

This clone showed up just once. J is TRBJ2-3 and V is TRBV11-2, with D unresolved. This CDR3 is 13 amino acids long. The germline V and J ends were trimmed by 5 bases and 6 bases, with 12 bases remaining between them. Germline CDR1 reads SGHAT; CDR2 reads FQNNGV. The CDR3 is CASSPDRRDTQYF. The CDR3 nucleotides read TGTGCCAGCAGCCCTGACCGGCGGGATACGCAGTATTTT. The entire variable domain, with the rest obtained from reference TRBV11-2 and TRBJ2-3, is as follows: EAGVAQSPRYKIIEKRQSVAFWCNPISGHATLYWYQQILGQGPKLLIQFQNNGVVDDSQLPKDRFSAERLKGVDSTLKIQPAKLEDSAVYLCASSPDRRDTQYFGPGTRLTVL.

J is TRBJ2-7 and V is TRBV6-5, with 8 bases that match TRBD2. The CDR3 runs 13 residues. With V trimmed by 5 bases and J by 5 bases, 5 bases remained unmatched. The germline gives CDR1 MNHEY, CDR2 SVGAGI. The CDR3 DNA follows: TGTGCCAGCAGTAGCGGGAGTGCGAACGAGCAGTACTTC. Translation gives CASSSGSANEQYF.

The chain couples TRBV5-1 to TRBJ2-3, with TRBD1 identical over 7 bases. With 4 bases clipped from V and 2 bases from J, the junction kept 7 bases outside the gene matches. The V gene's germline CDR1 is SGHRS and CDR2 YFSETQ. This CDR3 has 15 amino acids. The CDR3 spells CASSHGTVNTDTQYF. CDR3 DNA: TGCGCCAGCAGCCACGGGACAGTAAACACAGATACGCAGTATTTT.

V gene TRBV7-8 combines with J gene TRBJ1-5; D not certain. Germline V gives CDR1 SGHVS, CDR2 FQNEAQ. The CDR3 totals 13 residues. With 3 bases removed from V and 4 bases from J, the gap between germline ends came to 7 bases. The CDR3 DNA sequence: TGTGCCAGCAGCTTCGACGGGAATCAGCCCCAGCATTTT. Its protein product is CASSFDGNQPQHF.

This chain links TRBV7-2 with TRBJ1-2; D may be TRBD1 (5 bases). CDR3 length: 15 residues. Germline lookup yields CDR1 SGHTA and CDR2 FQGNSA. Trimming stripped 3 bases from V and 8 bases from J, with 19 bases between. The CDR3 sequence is CASSFARSGGDGYTF. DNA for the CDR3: TGTGCCAGCAGCTTTGCTCGGTCGGGGGGAGACGGCTACACCTTC.

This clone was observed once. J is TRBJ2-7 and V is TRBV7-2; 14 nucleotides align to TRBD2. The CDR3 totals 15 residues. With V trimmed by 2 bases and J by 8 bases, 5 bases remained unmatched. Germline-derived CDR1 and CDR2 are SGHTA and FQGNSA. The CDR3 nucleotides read TGTGCCAGCAGCTTACCGGGACTAGCGGGAGAAAAGCAGTACTTC. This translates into CASSLPGLAGEKQYF.

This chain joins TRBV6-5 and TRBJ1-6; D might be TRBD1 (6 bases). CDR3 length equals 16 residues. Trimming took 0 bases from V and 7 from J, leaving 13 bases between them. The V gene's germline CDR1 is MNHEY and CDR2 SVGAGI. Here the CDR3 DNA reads TGTGCCAGCAGTTACTCGTCTACAGGGAACAATTCACCCCTCCACTTT. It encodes CASSYSSTGNNSPLHF.

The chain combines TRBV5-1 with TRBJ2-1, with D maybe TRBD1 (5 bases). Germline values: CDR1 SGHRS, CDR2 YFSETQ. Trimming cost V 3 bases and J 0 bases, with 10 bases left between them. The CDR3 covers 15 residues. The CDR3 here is CASSSQGFSYNEQFF. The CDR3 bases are TGCGCCAGCAGCTCTCAGGGATTCTCCTACAATGAGCAGTTCTTC. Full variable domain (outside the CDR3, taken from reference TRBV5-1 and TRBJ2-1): KAGVTQTPRYLIKTRGQQVTLSCSPISGHRSVSWYQQTPGQGLQFLFEYFSETQRNKGNFPGRFSGRQFSNSRSEMNVSTLELGDSALYLCASSSQGFSYNEQFFGPGTRLTVL.

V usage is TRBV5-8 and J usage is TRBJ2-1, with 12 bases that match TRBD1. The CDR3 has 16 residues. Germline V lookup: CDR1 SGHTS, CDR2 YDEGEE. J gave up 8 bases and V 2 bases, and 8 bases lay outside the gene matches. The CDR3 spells CASSFTGTGGRDEQFF. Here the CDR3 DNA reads TGTGCCAGCAGCTTTACCGGGACAGGGGGCAGGGATGAGCAGTTCTTC.

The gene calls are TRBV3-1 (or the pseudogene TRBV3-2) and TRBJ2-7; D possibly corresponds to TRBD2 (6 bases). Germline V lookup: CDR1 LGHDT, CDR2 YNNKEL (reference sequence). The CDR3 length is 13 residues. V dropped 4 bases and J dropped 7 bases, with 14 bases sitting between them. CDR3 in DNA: TGTGCCAGCAGCCTAGGACTATCAGAGGAGCAGTACTTC. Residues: CASSLGLSEEQYF.

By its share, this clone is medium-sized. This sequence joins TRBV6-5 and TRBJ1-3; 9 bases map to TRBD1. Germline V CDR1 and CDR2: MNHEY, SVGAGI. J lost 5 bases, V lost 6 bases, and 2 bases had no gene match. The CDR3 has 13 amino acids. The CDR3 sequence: CASSTGGRNTIYF. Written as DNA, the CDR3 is TGTGCCAGCAGCACAGGGGGCAGAAACACCATATATTTT.

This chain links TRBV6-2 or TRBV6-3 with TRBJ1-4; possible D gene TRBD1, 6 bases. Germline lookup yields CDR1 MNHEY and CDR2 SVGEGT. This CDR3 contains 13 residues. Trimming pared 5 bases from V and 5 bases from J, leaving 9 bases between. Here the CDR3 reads CASSKGDNEKLFF. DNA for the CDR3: TGTGCCAGCAGTAAGGGGGACAATGAAAAACTGTTTTTT.

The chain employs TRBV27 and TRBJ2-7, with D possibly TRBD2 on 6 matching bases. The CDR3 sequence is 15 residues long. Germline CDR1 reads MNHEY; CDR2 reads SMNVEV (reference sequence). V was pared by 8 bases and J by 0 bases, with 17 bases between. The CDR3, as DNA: TGTGCCAGCCGACCCGTCGGAGGGCTCTCCTACGAGCAGTACTTC. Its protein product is CASRPVGGLSYEQYF.

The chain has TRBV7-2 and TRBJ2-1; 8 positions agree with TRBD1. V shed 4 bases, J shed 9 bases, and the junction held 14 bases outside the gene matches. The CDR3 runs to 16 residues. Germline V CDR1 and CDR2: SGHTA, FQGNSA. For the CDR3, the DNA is TGTGCCAGCAGCTCAGGTCCTGCAGGGGGCTGGGGTGAGCAGTTCTTC. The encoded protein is CASSSGPAGGWGEQFF.

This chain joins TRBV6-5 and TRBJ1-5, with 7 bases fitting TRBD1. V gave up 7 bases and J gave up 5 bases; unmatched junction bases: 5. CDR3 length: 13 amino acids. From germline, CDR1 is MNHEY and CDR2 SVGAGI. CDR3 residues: CASTRQGDQPQHF. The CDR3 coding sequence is TGTGCCAGCACGCGACAGGGAGATCAGCCCCAGCATTTT.